This T cell receptor (beta chain) was observed in a study of blood T cell repertoires in COVID-19. Study-level information: Researchers got acute and convalescent COVID-19 samples from the United States, Italy and Spain. PBMCs, B-cell-depleted T cells, or T cells were the source of the cDNA or gDNA that made up the material.

Germline V gives CDR1 MNHEY, CDR2 SMNVEV (reference sequence). This CDR3 contains 15 residues. The germline V and J ends were trimmed by 6 bases and 9 bases, with 21 bases remaining between them. In the source study's methods: Quantification of nucleated cells was approximated via reference gene primer amplification. The assay was immunoSEQ multiplex PCR, and TCRdb's table has in-frame clones only and misses some. From that table come the V and J calls and clone size; the DNA was used to work out D and trimming. The table lists about 140,000 clones, roughly 82% of them singletons. The TCR was taken from a human donor in a cohort sampled during active COVID-19. This sequence joins TRBV27 and TRBJ2-1; TRBD1 might be the D (7 bases). Input material: peripheral blood. CDR3 residues: CASSPLTGRGGEQFF. The CDR3 coding sequence is TGTGCCAGCAGCCCCCTGACAGGGCGGGGCGGTGAGCAGTTCTTC.